The rows below give T cell receptor beta chains drawn from one sample of a study of regulatory T cells in long-lasting Graves disease. TCRdb fed the multiplex PCR reads into MiXCR, producing one record per CDR3 protein. The profile shows under 700,000 distinct CDR3 sequences, about 15% of them singletons. These data were also filed under a second study, of T cells in Graves' hyperthyroidism and ophthalmopathy.

The sample consisted of peripheral blood mononuclear cells (PBMCs), taken at new diagnosis, from a patient treated with antithyroid drugs. These TCRs come from a woman aged 40 to 65 with Graves disease. Both conserved end residues are part of each CDR3. A D gene is named only where the DNA matches it firmly. Expanded clones are given a class, and other clones once, few, many or no size at all.

d_call | j_call | clone_size | v_call | cdr3_aa | cdr3_nt
. | TRBJ2-7 | many | TRBV6-2/TRBV6-3 | CASSAPSRGLDEQYF | TGTGCCAGCAGTGCACCCTCCCGGGGACTGGACGAGCAGTACTTC
. | TRBJ2-7 | few | TRBV5-1 | CASSLTGIEQYF | TGCGCCAGCAGCTTAACAGGAATCGAGCAGTACTTC
. | TRBJ2-7 | . | TRBV5-1 | CATLPPAYYEQYF | TGCGCCACCCTCCCCCCAGCCTACTACGAGCAGTACTTC
. | TRBJ1-1 | many | TRBV12-3/TRBV12-4 | CASSSPDKVNTEAFF | TGTGCCAGCAGTTCCCCTGACAAGGTGAACACTGAAGCTTTCTTT
. | TRBJ2-6 | . | TRBV28 | CASRSGWGALVSGANVLTF | TGTGCCAGCAGAAGCGGCTGGGGGGCCCTCGTCTCTGGGGCCAACGTCCTGACTTTC
. | TRBJ2-3 | . | TRBV6-5 | CASSYRYLSPDTQYF | TGTGCCAGCAGTTACCGGTACCTGAGCCCAGATACGCAGTATTTT
. | TRBJ1-1 | many | TRBV12-3/TRBV12-4 | CASSLYGGWGTEAFF | TGTGCCAGCAGTTTATACGGGGGATGGGGCACTGAAGCTTTCTTT
. | TRBJ1-1 | many | TRBV18 | CASSPPVGTGRNTEAFF | TGTGCCAGCTCACCACCAGTAGGTACAGGGAGAAACACTGAAGCTTTCTTT
TRBD2 | TRBJ2-2 | . | TRBV9 | CASSVQTSGANGELFF | TGTGCCAGCAGCGTCCAGACTAGCGGGGCCAACGGGGAGCTGTTTTTT
TRBD1 | TRBJ2-7 | many | TRBV3-1 | CASSQAGTAYYEQYF | TGTGCCAGCAGCCAAGCCGGGACAGCCTACTACGAGCAGTACTTC
. | TRBJ2-7 | . | TRBV5-1 | CASSSSEQAHEQYF | TGCGCCAGCAGCTCCTCGGAACAGGCCCACGAGCAGTACTTC
TRBD1 | TRBJ1-2 | many | TRBV2 | CARGRGDYGYTF | TGTGCCAGGGGCAGGGGGGACTATGGCTACACCTTC
. | TRBJ1-1 | few | TRBV6-5 | CASSYPNRVSEAFF | TGTGCCAGCAGTTACCCGAACAGGGTTAGTGAAGCTTTCTTT
TRBD1 | TRBJ1-1 | many | TRBV5-5 | CASSSARTGLTEAFF | TGTGCCAGCAGCTCGGCCCGGACAGGGCTCACTGAAGCTTTCTTT
. | TRBJ2-7 | . | TRBV15 | CATSRKASHYEQYF | TGTGCCACCAGCAGAAAGGCTAGTCACTACGAGCAGTACTTC
. | TRBJ1-1 | many | TRBV5-1 | CASRGTGPRSTEAFF | TGCGCCAGCAGAGGGACGGGACCCCGTAGCACTGAAGCTTTCTTT
TRBD2 | TRBJ2-3 | many | TRBV12-3/TRBV12-4 | CASSYSGGALSTDTQYF | TGTGCCAGCAGTTACAGCGGGGGAGCTCTGAGCACAGATACGCAGTATTTT
. | TRBJ2-1 | . | TRBV6-2/TRBV6-3 | CASSEGTSQRGEQFF | TGTGCCAGCAGTGAAGGTACTAGCCAGAGAGGTGAGCAGTTCTTC
. | TRBJ1-5 | . | TRBV9 | CASSAAPGQPQHF | TGTGCCAGCAGCGCTGCTCCAGGACAGCCCCAGCATTTT
. | TRBJ2-3 | few | TRBV27 | CASRQGPSTQYF | TGTGCCAGCAGACAGGGACCGTCGACGCAGTATTTT
. | TRBJ1-5 | few | TRBV11-2 | CASSPNSYSNQPQHF | TGTGCCAGCAGCCCCAATAGCTATAGCAATCAGCCCCAGCATTTT
. | TRBJ2-1 | . | TRBV10-3 | CAISAVNEQFF | TGTGCCATCAGTGCGGTCAATGAGCAGTTCTTC
TRBD1 | TRBJ2-1 | . | TRBV7-9 | CASSTTGAGYNEQFF | TGTGCCAGCAGTACTACAGGGGCTGGCTACAATGAGCAGTTCTTC
TRBD1 | TRBJ2-7 | . | TRBV30 | CAWSTGGPYEQYF | TGTGCCTGGAGTACAGGGGGGCCTTACGAGCAGTACTTC
. | TRBJ1-5 | few | TRBV28 | CASSLYSPSDSNQPQHF | TGTGCCAGCAGTTTATATAGCCCATCGGATAGCAATCAGCCCCAGCATTTT
. | TRBJ1-5 | few | TRBV15 | CATSRDVMFQPQHF | TGTGCCACCAGCAGAGATGTAATGTTTCAGCCCCAGCATTTT
TRBD1 | TRBJ2-7 | few | TRBV3-1 | CASSPWDSTYEQYF | TGTGCCAGCAGCCCTTGGGACAGCACCTACGAGCAGTACTTC
. | TRBJ1-1 | . | TRBV5-8 | CASSLGDRKAFF | TGTGCCAGCAGCTTGGGCGACCGCAAAGCTTTCTTT
. | TRBJ1-5 | . | TRBV6-1 | CASSRGVVNNQPQHF | TGTGCCAGCAGTCGGGGGGTGGTTAACAATCAGCCCCAGCATTTT
. | TRBJ2-2 | few | TRBV3-1 | CASSPRPHTGELFF | TGTGCCAGCAGCCCCCGCCCTCACACCGGGGAGCTGTTTTTT
. | TRBJ1-2 | . | TRBV29-1 | CSVEARRNGYTF | TGCAGCGTTGAAGCTCGACGGAATGGCTACACCTTC
. | TRBJ1-1 | many | TRBV7-2 | CASSRDLMNTEAFF | TGTGCCAGCAGCCGGGACCTTATGAACACTGAAGCTTTCTTT
. | TRBJ1-2 | . | TRBV4-1 | CASSQEYGGYTF | TGCGCCAGCAGCCAAGAGTACGGCGGCTACACCTTC
. | TRBJ1-1 | . | TRBV5-1 | CASSGIPPEVTEAFF | TGCGCCAGCAGCGGGATACCCCCAGAAGTGACTGAAGCTTTCTTT
. | TRBJ2-1 | . | TRBV11-2 | CASSRHALGDEQFF | TGTGCCAGCAGCCGGCACGCCCTCGGCGATGAGCAGTTCTTC
. | TRBJ2-5 | many | TRBV9 | CASSVGTLGETQYF | TGTGCCAGCAGCGTAGGTACTCTGGGGGAGACCCAGTACTTC
. | TRBJ1-6 | few | TRBV6-1 | CASSHGTPNSPLHF | TGTGCCAGCAGTCATGGGACACCCAATTCACCCCTCCACTTT
. | TRBJ2-7 | many | TRBV2 | CASSRGWEQYF | TGTGCCAGCAGCCGAGGATGGGAGCAGTACTTC
. | TRBJ2-5 | many | TRBV11-2 | CASSFTRTTQETQYF | TGTGCCAGCAGCTTCACCCGGACTACCCAAGAGACCCAGTACTTC
TRBD2 | TRBJ2-1 | many | TRBV7-8 | CASSLARLAVSYNEQFF | TGTGCCAGCAGCTTAGCGCGGCTAGCGGTGTCCTACAATGAGCAGTTCTTC
TRBD2 | TRBJ2-3 | . | TRBV10-3 | CAISRTGGADTQYF | TGTGCCATCAGTAGGACCGGGGGGGCAGATACGCAGTATTTT
. | TRBJ1-4 | many | TRBV6-5 | CASSYSSGIGEKLFF | TGTGCCAGCAGTTACTCTTCGGGGATAGGTGAAAAACTGTTTTTT
. | TRBJ2-5 | . | TRBV28 | CASSIGGGAIETQYF | TGTGCCAGCAGCATAGGTGGGGGGGCCATAGAGACCCAGTACTTC
TRBD2 | TRBJ2-7 | . | TRBV7-9 | CASSLALAGAYEQYF | TGTGCCAGCAGCTTAGCACTAGCGGGGGCCTACGAGCAGTACTTC
. | TRBJ2-7 | many | TRBV20-1 | CSARAGLEQYF | TGCAGTGCTAGAGCTGGACTTGAGCAGTACTTC
. | TRBJ2-7 | many | TRBV18 | CASSPDGHEQYF | TGTGCCAGCTCACCAGACGGGCACGAGCAGTACTTC
. | TRBJ1-1 | . | TRBV7-3 | CASSPEGGSNTEAFF | TGTGCCAGCAGCCCCGAAGGGGGGTCGAACACTGAAGCTTTCTTT
. | TRBJ1-2 | few | TRBV29-1 | CSVDPANYGYTF | TGCAGCGTTGATCCAGCTAACTATGGCTACACCTTC
TRBD1 | TRBJ2-5 | many | TRBV6-5 | CASSLTGDEGETQYF | TGTGCCAGCAGTTTGACAGGGGACGAGGGCGAGACCCAGTACTTC
TRBD1 | TRBJ2-2 | many | TRBV7-8 | CASSFLFSGGANTGELFF | TGTGCCAGCAGCTTCCTTTTCTCAGGGGGCGCGAACACCGGGGAGCTGTTTTTT
. | TRBJ2-3 | many | TRBV12-3/TRBV12-4 | CASSLILGRRMGTQYF | TGTGCCAGCAGTTTAATCCTCGGCAGGAGGATGGGTACGCAGTATTTT